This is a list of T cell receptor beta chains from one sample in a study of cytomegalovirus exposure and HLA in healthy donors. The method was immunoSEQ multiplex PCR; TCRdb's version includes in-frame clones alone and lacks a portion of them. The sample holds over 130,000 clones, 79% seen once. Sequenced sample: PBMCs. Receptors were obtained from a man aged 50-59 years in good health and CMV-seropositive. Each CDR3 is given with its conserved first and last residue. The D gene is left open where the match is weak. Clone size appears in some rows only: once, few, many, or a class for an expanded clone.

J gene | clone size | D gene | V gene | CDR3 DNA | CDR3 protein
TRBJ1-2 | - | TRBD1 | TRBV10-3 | TGTGCCATCATTGCGGACAGCCCGACAGGGGGCCTTGATTTTCATGGCTACACCTTC | CAIIADSPTGGLDFHGYTF
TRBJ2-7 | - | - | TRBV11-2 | TGTGCCAGCAGCTTAGGGGAAGGGGGCTACGAGCAGTACTTC | CASSLGEGGYEQYF
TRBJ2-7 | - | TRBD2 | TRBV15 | TGTGCCACCAGCGGAGCGGGAGACTTCGACGAGCAGTACTTC | CATSGAGDFDEQYF
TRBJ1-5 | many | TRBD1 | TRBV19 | TGTGCCAGTAGTAGGGCCCCAGGGACAGGGGGTTATCAGCCCCAGCATTTT | CASSRAPGTGGYQPQHF
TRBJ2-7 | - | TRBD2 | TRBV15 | TGTGCCACCAGATCTAGCGGCTCCTACGAGCAGTACTTC | CATRSSGSYEQYF
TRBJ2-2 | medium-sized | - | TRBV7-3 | TGTGCCAGCAGCCCCCCCCGCGGGAACACCGGGGAGCTGTTTTTT | CASSPPRGNTGELFF
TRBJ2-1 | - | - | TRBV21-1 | - | CASSKFGNGISSYNEQFF
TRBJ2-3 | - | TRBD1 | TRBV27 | TGTGCCAGTCGACAGGGAGCAGATACGCAGTATTTT | CASRQGADTQYF
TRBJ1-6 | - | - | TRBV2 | TGTGCCAGCAGTGACGGGACTGCCCGATCACCCCTCCACTTT | CASSDGTARSPLHF
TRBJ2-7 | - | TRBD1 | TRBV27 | TGTGCCAGCAGTTTGACAGGGGTCAGGGAGCAGTACTTC | CASSLTGVREQYF
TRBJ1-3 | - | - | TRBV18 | TGTGCCAGCTCACCTCGGGGAAGGACCGGCTCTGGAAACACCATATATTTT | CASSPRGRTGSGNTIYF
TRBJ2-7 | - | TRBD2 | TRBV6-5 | TGTGCCAGCAGTTACTCTCCTAGCGGGCGATACGAGCAGTACTTC | CASSYSPSGRYEQYF
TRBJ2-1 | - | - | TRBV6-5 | TGTGCCGGCAGTAACCAGGGGGGAACCTACAATGAGCAGTTCTTC | CAGSNQGGTYNEQFF
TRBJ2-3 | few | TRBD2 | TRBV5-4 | TGTGCCAGCAGCTTGGGCTCCGGGACTAGCGGCAGCACAGATACGCAGTATTTT | CASSLGSGTSGSTDTQYF
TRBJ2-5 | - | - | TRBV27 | TGTGCCAGCCGAGGGAGCATCCAAGAGACCCAGTACTTC | CASRGSIQETQYF
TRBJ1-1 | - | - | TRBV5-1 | TGCGCCAGCAGCTCTACAACAGGGAACACTGAAGCTTTCTTT | CASSSTTGNTEAFF
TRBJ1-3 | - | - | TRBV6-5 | TGTGCCAGCAGTTACTCGTTCGGCTCTGGAAACACCATATATTTT | CASSYSFGSGNTIYF
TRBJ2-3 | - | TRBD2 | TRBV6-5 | TGTGCCAGTACTAGCGGGACCACAGATACGCAGTATTTT | CASTSGTTDTQYF
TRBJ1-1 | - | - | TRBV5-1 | TGCGCCAGCAGCTCGGGTGGGGGGACTGAAGCTTTCTTT | CASSSGGGTEAFF
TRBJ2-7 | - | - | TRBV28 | TGTGCCAGCAGTCCCCTGGGGCAGCCCCTGAACGAGCAGTACTTC | CASSPLGQPLNEQYF
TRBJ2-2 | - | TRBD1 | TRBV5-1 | TGCGCCAGCACCATACGGGGACAGGGTATCCCCGGGGAGCTGTTTTTT | CASTIRGQGIPGELFF
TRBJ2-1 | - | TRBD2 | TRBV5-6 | TGTGCCAGCAGCTTGGTGGGACTAGCGGGCTACAATGAGCAGTTCTTC | CASSLVGLAGYNEQFF
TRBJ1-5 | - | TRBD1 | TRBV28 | TGTGCCAGCAGTCAAACAGGGGGCAATCAGCCCCAGCATTTT | CASSQTGGNQPQHF